This T cell receptor beta chain was sequenced in a study of early T cells in non-severe SARS-CoV-2 infection. TCRdb reanalysed the 5' RACE reads using MiXCR and keeps one entry per CDR3 protein. Counted here are more than 90,000 distinct CDR3 sequences, around 13% occurring once; the ten biggest clones make up over 2%. In its sample, this clonotype was seen many times. Sequenced: whole blood. The origin of this receptor is an adult who was a healthcare worker with PCR-confirmed SARS-CoV-2 infection or an uninfected control (not recorded which).

CDR3 residues: CASSQEGRGGFYLTDTQYF. The CDR3 DNA is TGTGCCAGCAGCCAAGAAGGGCGTGGGGGCTTCTACCTAACAGATACGCAGTATTTT. The chain uses TRBV14 and TRBJ2-3, with D maybe TRBD1 (6 bases). Germline CDR1 is SGHDN and CDR2 is FVKESK. CDR3 length: 19 amino acids. The ends were cut back, 0 bases at V and 3 bases at J, with 22 bases in the middle.